One and the same sample provided the 7 T cell receptor beta chains below, sequenced in a study of blood T cell repertoires in COVID-19 (TCRdb year 2020). Library preparation used the immunoSEQ multiplex PCR assay. TCRdb's version of the immuneACCESS table is confined to in-frame rearrangements and falls short of the full clone set. An unresolved V gene accounts for under half of the shortfall where checked; the remainder is of unknown origin. Counted in this sample were about 410,000 clones; roughly 85% of them appeared once. Together, the top ten hold almost 1.5% of the sample. Sequencing input: peripheral blood. The receptors were gathered from a woman in her 30s with active or convalescent COVID-19.

The rearrangement joins TRBV3-1 (or the pseudogene TRBV3-2) to TRBJ1-1; the D gene is possibly TRBD1 (6 bases). Germline V gives CDR1 LGHDT, CDR2 YNNKEL (reference sequence). The CDR3 is 11 amino acids. The V gene lost 6 bases and the J gene lost 8 bases, with 10 bases spanning the gap. CDR3 coding DNA: TGTGCCAGCAGGGTTGGGACAGAAGCTTTCTTT. Protein product: CASRVGTEAFF.

Only a few counts were recorded for this clone. The J gene is TRBJ1-4, the V gene TRBV4-1; 7 nucleotides align to TRBD1. V lost 4 bases and J lost 5; bases outside the gene matches: 4. The germline V gene encodes CDR1 MGHRA and CDR2 YSYEKL. The CDR3 sequence is 14 residues long. In nucleotides, the CDR3 is TGCGCCAGCAGCCGTTTGACAGGGAATGAAAAACTGTTTTTT. This gives the protein CASSRLTGNEKLFF.

The V call is TRBV27, the J call TRBJ2-7, with D perhaps TRBD1 (5 bases). Between the trimmed V and J ends, which lost 6 bases and 0 bases, there was a span of 9 bases. The CDR3 has 13 amino acids. CDR1 is MNHEY and CDR2 is SMNVEV in the germline V gene (reference sequence). The CDR3 DNA is TGTGCCAGCAGCGCAGGGAACTCCTACGAGCAGTACTTC. Protein: CASSAGNSYEQYF.

Worth noting for this clone: The same CDR3 arises from other DNA sequences in this sample as well. The V call is TRBV6-5, the J call TRBJ2-5; 15 nucleotides match TRBD2. Trimming took 7 bases from V and 5 from J; bases not matched to a gene: 5. The germline V gene encodes CDR1 MNHEY and CDR2 SVGAGI. This CDR3 is 15 amino acids long. The chain's CDR3 is CASTLGLAGGETQYF. CDR3 bases: TGTGCCAGCACCCTGGGACTAGCGGGAGGTGAGACCCAGTACTTC.

V is TRBV11-2 and J is TRBJ1-4; D unclear. The CDR3 totals 14 residues. Germline CDR1 is SGHAT and CDR2 is FQNNGV. V lost 4 bases to trimming and J lost 0 bases, with 6 bases between them. Written as DNA, the CDR3 is TGTGCCAGCAGCTCCAGTACAACTAATGAAAAACTGTTTTTT. Amino acids: CASSSSTTNEKLFF. Combining the CDR3 with reference TRBV11-2 and TRBJ1-4 gives the whole variable domain EAGVAQSPRYKIIEKRQSVAFWCNPISGHATLYWYQQILGQGPKLLIQFQNNGVVDDSQLPKDRFSAERLKGVDSTLKIQPAKLEDSAVYLCASSSSTTNEKLFFGSGTQLSVL.

The chain employs TRBV6-1 and TRBJ1-1; D unresolved. This CDR3 region has 16 residues. The V and J ends lost 1 base and 0 bases respectively, with 12 bases between them. CDR1 is MNHNS and CDR2 is SASEGT in the germline V gene. The CDR3 reads CASSEGIAKMNTEAFF. The CDR3 DNA follows: TGTGCCAGCAGTGAAGGTATAGCAAAAATGAACACTGAAGCTTTCTTT.

This clone showed up just a few times. The V gene is TRBV4-2, the J gene TRBJ1-1; D gene ambiguous. Germline loops: CDR1 LGHNA, CDR2 YNFKEQ. V dropped 0 bases and J dropped 5 bases, with 13 bases sitting between them. The CDR3 is 15 amino acids. The CDR3 is CASSQEETVGTEAFF. The CDR3 nucleotides are TGTGCCAGCAGCCAAGAGGAGACGGTCGGAACTGAAGCTTTCTTT.